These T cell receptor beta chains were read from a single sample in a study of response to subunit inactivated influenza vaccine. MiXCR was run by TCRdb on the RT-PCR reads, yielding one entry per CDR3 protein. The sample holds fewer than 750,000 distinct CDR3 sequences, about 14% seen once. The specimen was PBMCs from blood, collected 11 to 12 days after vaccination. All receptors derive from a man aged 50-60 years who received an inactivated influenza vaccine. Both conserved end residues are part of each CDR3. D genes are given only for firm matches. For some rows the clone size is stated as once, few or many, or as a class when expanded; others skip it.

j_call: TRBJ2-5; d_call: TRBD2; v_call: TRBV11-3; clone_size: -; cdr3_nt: TGTGCCAGCAGTCTAGGGACTAGCGGGAGCCCCCAAGAGACCCAGTACTTC; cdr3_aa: CASSLGTSGSPQETQYF
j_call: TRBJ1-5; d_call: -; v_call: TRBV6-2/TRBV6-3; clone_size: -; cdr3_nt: TGTGCCAGCAGTTACTCGATGGGGCTTAGCAATCAGCCCCAGCATTTT; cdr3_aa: CASSYSMGLSNQPQHF
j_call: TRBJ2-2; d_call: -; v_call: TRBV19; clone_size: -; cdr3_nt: TGTGCCAGTAGTATGTTGGGGGCCGGGGACACCGGGGAGCTGTTTTTT; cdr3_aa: CASSMLGAGDTGELFF
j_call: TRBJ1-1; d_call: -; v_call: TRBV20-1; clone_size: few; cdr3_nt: TGCAGTGCTAGGAAAGCCGCGTCGAACACTGAAGCTTTCTTT; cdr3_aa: CSARKAASNTEAFF
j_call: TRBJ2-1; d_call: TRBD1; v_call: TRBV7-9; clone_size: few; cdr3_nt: TGTGCCAGCAGCTCGATCCGGGACAGACCTTTTGAGCAGTTCTTC; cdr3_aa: CASSSIRDRPFEQFF
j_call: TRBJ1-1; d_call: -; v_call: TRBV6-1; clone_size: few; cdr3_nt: TGTGCCACCGAAAGGGTCGGGGAGAACACTGAAGCTTTCTTT; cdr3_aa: CATERVGENTEAFF
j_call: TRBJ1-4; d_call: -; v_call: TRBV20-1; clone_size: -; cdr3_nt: TGCAGTGCTAGAATGGAAACTAATGAAAAACTGTTTTTT; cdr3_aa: CSARMETNEKLFF
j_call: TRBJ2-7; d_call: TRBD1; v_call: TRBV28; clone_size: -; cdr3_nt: TGTGCCAGCAGTATTCGGACAGGGACTTTTGACGAGCAGTACTTC; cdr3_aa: CASSIRTGTFDEQYF
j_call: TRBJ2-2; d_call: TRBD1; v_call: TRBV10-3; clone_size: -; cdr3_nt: TGTGCCATCAGTGTGGGACAGGAGAACACCGGGGAGCTGTTTTTT; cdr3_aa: CAISVGQENTGELFF
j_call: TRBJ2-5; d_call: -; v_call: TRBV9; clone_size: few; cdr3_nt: TGTGCCAGCAGCGTATCAACAGTGAAAGAGACCCAGTACTTC; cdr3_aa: CASSVSTVKETQYF
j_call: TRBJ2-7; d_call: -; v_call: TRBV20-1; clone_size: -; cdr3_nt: TGCAGTGCTGCAGGGTCCTACGAGCAGTACTTC; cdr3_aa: CSAAGSYEQYF
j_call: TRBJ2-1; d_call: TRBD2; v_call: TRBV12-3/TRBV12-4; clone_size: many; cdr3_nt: TGTGCCAGCAGAGAGACTAGCGGGAGTTACAATGAGCAGTTCTTC; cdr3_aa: CASRETSGSYNEQFF
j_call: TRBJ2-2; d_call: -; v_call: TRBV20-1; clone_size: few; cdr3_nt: TGCAGTGCTAGAGCTAGCACCGGGGAGCTGTTTTTT; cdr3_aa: CSARASTGELFF
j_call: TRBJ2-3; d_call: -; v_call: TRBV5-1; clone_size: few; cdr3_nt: TGCGCCAGCAGCGGCAACGGGGATAGCACAGATACGCAGTATTTT; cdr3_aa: CASSGNGDSTDTQYF
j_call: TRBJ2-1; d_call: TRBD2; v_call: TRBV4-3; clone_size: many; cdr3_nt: TGCGCCAGCAGCCGGCAGACTAGCGGGAGTCGTGATAATGAGCAGTTCTTC; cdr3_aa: CASSRQTSGSRDNEQFF
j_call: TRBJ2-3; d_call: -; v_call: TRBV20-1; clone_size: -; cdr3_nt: TGCAGTGCTTCGCTACAGGGAGGCGGTACGCAGTATTTT; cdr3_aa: CSASLQGGGTQYF
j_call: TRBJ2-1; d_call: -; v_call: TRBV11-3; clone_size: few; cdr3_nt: TGTGCCAGCAGCCCCCGGGGGACCAATGAGCAGTTCTTC; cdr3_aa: CASSPRGTNEQFF
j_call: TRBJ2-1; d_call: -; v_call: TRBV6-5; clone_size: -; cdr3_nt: TGTGCCAGCAGCCTGATGGGGCGGGAGCAGTTCTTC; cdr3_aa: CASSLMGREQFF
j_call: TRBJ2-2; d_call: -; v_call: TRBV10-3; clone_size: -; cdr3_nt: TGTGCCATCACTGACTCGGGTGGGGAGCTGTTTTTT; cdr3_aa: CAITDSGGELFF
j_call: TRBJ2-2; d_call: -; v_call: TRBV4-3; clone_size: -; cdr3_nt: TGCGCCAGCAGCCAAGATCATAGGGTTCAAGCCGGGGAGCTGTTTTTT; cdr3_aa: CASSQDHRVQAGELFF
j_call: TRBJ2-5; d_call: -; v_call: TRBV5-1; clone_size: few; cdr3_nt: TGCGCCAGCAGCTCCGAAGGGACCCAGTACTTC; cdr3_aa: CASSSEGTQYF
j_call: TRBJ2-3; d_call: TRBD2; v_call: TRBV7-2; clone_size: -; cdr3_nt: TGTGCCAGCAGCCAGACTAGCGTGGTAACAGATACGCAGTATTTT; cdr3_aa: CASSQTSVVTDTQYF
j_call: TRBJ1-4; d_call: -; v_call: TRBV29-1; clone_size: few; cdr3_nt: TGCAGCGGCGGACAAAATGAAAAACTGTTTTTT; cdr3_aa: CSGGQNEKLFF
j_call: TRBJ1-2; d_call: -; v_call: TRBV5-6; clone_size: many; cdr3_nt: TGTGCCAGCAGCTTTTTCCTTGGGACGGGCAGTTATGGCTACACCTTC; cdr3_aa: CASSFFLGTGSYGYTF
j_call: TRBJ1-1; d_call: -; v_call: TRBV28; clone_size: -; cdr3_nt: TGTGCCAGCAGTTTCTGGAACACTGAAGCTTTCTTT; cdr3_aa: CASSFWNTEAFF
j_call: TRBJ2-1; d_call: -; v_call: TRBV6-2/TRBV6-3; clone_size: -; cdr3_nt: TGTGCCAGCAGGGACGGACTCTACAATGAGCAGTTCTTC; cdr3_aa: CASRDGLYNEQFF
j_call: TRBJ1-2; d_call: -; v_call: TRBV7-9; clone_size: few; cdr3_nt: TGTGCCAGCAGCCCCCCGACAGTGAACTATGGCTACACCTTC; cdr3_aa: CASSPPTVNYGYTF
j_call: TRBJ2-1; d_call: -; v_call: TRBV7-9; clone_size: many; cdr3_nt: TGTGCCAGCAGCTTAAGAGGGAAGTCTATCAATGAGCAGTTCTTC; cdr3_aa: CASSLRGKSINEQFF
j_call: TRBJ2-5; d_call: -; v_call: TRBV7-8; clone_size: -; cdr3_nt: TGTGCCAGCAGCCGATCGTCCCCCTGGGAGACCCAGTACTTC; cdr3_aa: CASSRSSPWETQYF
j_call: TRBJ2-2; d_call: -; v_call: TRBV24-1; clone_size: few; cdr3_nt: TGTGCCACCAGGGCGCCAGGGGACACCGGGGAGCTGTTTTTT; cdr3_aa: CATRAPGDTGELFF
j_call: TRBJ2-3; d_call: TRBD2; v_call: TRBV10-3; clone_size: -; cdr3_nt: TGTGCCATCAGTGAGTCGTTAGCGGGAGGGCCTGGAGATACGCAGTATTTT; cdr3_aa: CAISESLAGGPGDTQYF
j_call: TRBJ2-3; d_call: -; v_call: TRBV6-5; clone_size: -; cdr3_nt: TGTGCCAGCAGTTGGGGTTTGGGGCAGCTAACAGATACGCAGTATTTT; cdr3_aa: CASSWGLGQLTDTQYF
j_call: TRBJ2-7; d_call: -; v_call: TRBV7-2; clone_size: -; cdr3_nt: TGTGCCAGCAGCTTAGCTGGTGGGGGCGCGACCTACGAGCAGTACTTC; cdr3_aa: CASSLAGGGATYEQYF
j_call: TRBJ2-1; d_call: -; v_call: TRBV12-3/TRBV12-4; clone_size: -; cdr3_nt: TGTGCCAGCAGTTTACAGTACCTGGGCGATGAGCAGTTCTTC; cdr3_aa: CASSLQYLGDEQFF
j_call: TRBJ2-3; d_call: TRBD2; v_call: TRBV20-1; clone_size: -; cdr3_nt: TGCAGTGCTAGAGGTGGAAACGGGACTAGCGGCACAGATACGCAGTATTTT; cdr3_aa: CSARGGNGTSGTDTQYF
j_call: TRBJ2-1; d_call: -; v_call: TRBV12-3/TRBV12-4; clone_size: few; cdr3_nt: TGTGCCAGCAGTTTAGCTTGGCAGCTAAGCTCCTACAATGAGCAGTTCTTC; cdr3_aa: CASSLAWQLSSYNEQFF
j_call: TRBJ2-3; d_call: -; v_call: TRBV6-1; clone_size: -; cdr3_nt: TGTGCCAGCAGTAAAGGGGGGGGGCGGGCAGATACGCAGTATTTT; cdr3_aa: CASSKGGGRADTQYF
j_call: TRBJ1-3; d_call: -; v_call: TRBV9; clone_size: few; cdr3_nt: TGTGCCAGCAGCTACCGACAGGAGGGAAACACCATATATTTT; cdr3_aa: CASSYRQEGNTIYF
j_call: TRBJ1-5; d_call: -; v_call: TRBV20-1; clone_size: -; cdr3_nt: TGCAGTGCTAGCCCGGGCCGGGGCGGCAATCAGCCCCAGCATTTT; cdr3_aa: CSASPGRGGNQPQHF
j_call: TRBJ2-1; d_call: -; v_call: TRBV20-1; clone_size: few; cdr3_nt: TGCAGTGCTAGGAAGGGGTCCGGGACGCCCTACAATGAGCAGTTCTTC; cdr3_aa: CSARKGSGTPYNEQFF
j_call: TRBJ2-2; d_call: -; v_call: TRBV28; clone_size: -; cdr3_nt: TGTGCCAGCAGTTTATACAGGTTCCCGAACACCGGGGAGCTGTTTTTT; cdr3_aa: CASSLYRFPNTGELFF
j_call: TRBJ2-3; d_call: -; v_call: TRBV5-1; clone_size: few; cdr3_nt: TGCGCCAGCAGCTTGAACGTGCCTTTCGACAGTCCCACAGATACGCAGTATTTT; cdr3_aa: CASSLNVPFDSPTDTQYF
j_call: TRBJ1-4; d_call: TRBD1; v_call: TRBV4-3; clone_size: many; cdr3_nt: TGCGCCAGCAGCCAAGTACCGGGACAGGGGAATGAAAAACTGTTTTTT; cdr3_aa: CASSQVPGQGNEKLFF
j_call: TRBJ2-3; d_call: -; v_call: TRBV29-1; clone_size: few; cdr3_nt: TGCAGCGTTATAGGGAATGAGAATACGCAGTATTTT; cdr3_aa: CSVIGNENTQYF
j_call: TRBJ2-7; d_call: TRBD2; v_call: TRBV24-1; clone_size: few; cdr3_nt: TGTGCCACCAGTGATTCCCGGCGGGGGAGGTCCTACGAGCAGTACTTC; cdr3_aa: CATSDSRRGRSYEQYF
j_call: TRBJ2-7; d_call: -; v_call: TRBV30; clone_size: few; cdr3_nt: TGTGCCTGGAGTGGGGGCAACTACGAGCAGTACTTC; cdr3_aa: CAWSGGNYEQYF
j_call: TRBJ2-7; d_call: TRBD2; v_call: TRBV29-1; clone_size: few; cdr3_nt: TGCAGCGTCGTAGCGGGAGACAGTTACGAGCAGTACTTC; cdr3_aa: CSVVAGDSYEQYF
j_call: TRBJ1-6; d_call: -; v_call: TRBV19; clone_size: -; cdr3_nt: TGTGCCAGTAGTATAACGGGGAGGGAATCACCCCTCCACTTT; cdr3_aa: CASSITGRESPLHF
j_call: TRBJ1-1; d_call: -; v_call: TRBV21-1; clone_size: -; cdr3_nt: TGTGCCAGCGGTCCATTTGGACAGGGAAGGGGGACTGAAGCTTTCTTT; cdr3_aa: CASGPFGQGRGTEAFF
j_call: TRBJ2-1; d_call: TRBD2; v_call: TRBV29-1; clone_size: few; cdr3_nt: TGCAGCGTTGGCCACTCGACTAGCGGGAGATCGGGTGAGCAGTTCTTC; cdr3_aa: CSVGHSTSGRSGEQFF
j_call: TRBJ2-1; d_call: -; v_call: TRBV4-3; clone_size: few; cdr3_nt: TGCGCCAGCAGCCAAGATTTGGCGCCCTGGGATGAGCAGTTCTTC; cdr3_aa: CASSQDLAPWDEQFF
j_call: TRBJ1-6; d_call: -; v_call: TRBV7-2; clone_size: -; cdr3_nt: TGTGCCAGCAGCTTGGGACCTCGATCACCCCTCCACTTT; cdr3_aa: CASSLGPRSPLHF
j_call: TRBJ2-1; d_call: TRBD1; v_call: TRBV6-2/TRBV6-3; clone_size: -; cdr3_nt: TGTGCCAGCAGTTTGGGACAGGGGATTCGCGATGAGCAGTTCTTC; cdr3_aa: CASSLGQGIRDEQFF
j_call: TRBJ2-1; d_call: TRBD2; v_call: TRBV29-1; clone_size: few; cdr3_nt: TGCAGCGTTGGACTAGCGGCAGAGAACTACAATGAGCAGTTCTTC; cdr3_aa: CSVGLAAENYNEQFF
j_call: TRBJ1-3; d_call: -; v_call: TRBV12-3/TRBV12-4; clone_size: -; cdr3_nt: TGTGCCAGCAGTTTAAGCCAGGGGAGTTTCGACACCATATATTTT; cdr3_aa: CASSLSQGSFDTIYF
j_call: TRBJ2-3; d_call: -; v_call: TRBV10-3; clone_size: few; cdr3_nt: TGTGCCATCAGGGAGACAGGTACTAGCACAGATACGCAGTATTTT; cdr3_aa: CAIRETGTSTDTQYF
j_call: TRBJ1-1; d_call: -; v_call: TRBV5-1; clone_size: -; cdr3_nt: TGCGCCAGCAGCCCGATGTCGGTCCAGGGCAGCACTGAAGCTTTCTTT; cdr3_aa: CASSPMSVQGSTEAFF
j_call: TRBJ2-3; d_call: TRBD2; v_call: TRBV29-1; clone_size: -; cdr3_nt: TGCAGCGTTGAGGGGGGGGGTGGAGATACGCAGTATTTT; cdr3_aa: CSVEGGGGDTQYF
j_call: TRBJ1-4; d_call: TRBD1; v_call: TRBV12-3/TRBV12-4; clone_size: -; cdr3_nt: TGTGCCAGCAGTTTATACCTCTCCGGGACAGGGGATGAAAAACTGTTTTTT; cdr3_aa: CASSLYLSGTGDEKLFF
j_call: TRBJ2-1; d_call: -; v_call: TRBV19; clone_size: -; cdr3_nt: TGTGCCAGTAGCCAATGGGCCGCAGAGCAGTTCTTC; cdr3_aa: CASSQWAAEQFF